This TCR beta chain comes out of a study of CD8 T cells in Susac syndrome. Broader study findings: That the number of individuals in its TCR sequencing and HLA analysis was relatively small was acknowledged by the study.

cDNA came from roughly 0.5 to 1 ug RNA primed by random hexamers. Amplification of TCR beta CDR3 across 54 Vbeta and 13 Jbeta was performed with immunoSEQ multiplex PCR. MiXCR, applied by TCRdb to the immunoSEQ multiplex PCR reads, yields one record per CDR3 protein. The sample yields some 190,000 distinct CDR3 sequences, approximately 94% seen once. Sequencing of TCR beta was performed on blood CD8+ T cells and on blood CD4+ T cells. Healthy donors, matched for age and sex, constituted the control group. On this clonotype: Its antigen is still unknown.

The origin of this receptor is a human donor in good health. The sequenced sample was CD4+ T cells from PBMCs.

This CDR3 is CSARRQESTDTQYF. Written as DNA, the CDR3 is TGCAGTGCTAGGAGGCAGGAGAGCACAGATACGCAGTATTTT. This chain links TRBV20-1 with TRBJ2-3; D gene unclear. V lost 3 bases, J lost 0 bases, and 10 bases lay in between. The CDR3 spans 14 residues. Per the germline V gene, CDR1 is DFQATT and CDR2 is SNEGSKA (reference sequence).